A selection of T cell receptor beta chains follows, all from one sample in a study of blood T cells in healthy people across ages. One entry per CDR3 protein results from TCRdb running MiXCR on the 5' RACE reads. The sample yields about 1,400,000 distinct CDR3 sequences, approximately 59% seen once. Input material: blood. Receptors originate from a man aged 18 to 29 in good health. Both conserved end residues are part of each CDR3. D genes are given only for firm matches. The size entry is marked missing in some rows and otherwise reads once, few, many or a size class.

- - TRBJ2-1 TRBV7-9 CASSLFGPKSNNEQFF TGTGCCAGCAGCTTATTCGGACCAAAGAGTAACAATGAGCAGTTCTTC
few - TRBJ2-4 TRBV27 CASSLSGTSGGIQYF TGTGCCAGCAGTTTATCTGGTACTAGTGGGGGCATTCAGTACTTC
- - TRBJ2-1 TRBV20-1 CSAINLFEQFF TGCAGTGCTATAAATCTATTTGAGCAGTTCTTC
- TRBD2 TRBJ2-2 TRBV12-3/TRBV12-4 CASSFVTSDTGELFF TGTGCCAGCAGCTTTGTAACTAGCGACACCGGGGAGCTGTTTTTT
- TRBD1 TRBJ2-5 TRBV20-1 CSARRIPGQGYNEQYF TGCAGTGCTAGACGGATACCGGGACAGGGGTACAATGAGCAGTACTTC
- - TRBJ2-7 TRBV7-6 CASSPRGGGRTNEQYF TGTGCCAGCAGCCCTAGAGGGGGCGGGAGGACCAACGAGCAGTACTTC
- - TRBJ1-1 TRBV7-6 CASSLGQGPAEGMNTEAFF TGTGCCAGCAGCTTAGGGCAGGGACCAGCTGAGGGGATGAACACTGAAGCTTTCTTT
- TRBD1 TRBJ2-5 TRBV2 CASSVGTGEETQYF TGTGCCAGCAGTGTAGGGACAGGGGAGGAGACCCAGTACTTC
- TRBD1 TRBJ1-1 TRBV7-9 CASSSLWDREDTEAFF TGTGCCAGCAGCTCCCTTTGGGACAGGGAAGACACTGAAGCTTTCTTT
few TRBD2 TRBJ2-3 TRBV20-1 CSAHRGGPTDTQYF TGCAGTGCACACCGGGGGGGCCCGACAGATACGCAGTATTTT
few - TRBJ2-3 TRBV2 CASSGRGSDTQYF TGTGCCAGCAGTGGCCGGGGGTCAGATACGCAGTATTTT
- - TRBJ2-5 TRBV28 CASSLKGVGKETQYF TGTGCCAGCAGTTTAAAGGGGGTGGGTAAAGAGACCCAGTACTTC
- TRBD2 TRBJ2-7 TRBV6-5 CASRTGTSGISYEQYF TGTGCCAGCAGGACCGGGACTAGCGGGATCTCCTACGAGCAGTACTTC
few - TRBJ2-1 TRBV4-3 CASSQDLGNNEQFF TGCGCCAGCAGCCAAGATTTAGGGAACAATGAGCAGTTCTTC
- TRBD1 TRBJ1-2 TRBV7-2 CASSLSPGGNPGGYTF TGTGCCAGCAGCTTATCTCCAGGGGGAAACCCGGGTGGCTACACCTTC
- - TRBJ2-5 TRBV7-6 CASSVADGALGTQYF TGTGCCAGCAGCGTAGCTGACGGCGCTTTAGGGACCCAGTACTTC
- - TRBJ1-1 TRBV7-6 CASSQKQGRQFRPEAFF TGTGCCAGCAGCCAGAAACAGGGAAGGCAATTCCGGCCTGAAGCTTTCTTT
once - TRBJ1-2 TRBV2 CASSEWGVDGYTF TGTGCCAGCAGTGAATGGGGGGTCGATGGCTACACCTTC
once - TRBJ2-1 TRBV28 CASSLVRGPGPYNEQFF TGTGCCAGCAGTTTAGTAAGGGGTCCGGGGCCCTACAATGAGCAGTTCTTC
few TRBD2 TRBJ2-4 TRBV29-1 CSVSRLGLAGFYEQYF TGCAGCGTTTCCCGACTCGGACTAGCGGGGTTTTATGAGCAGTACTTC
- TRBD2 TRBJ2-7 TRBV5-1 CASSLGTAGGPYEQYF TGCGCCAGCAGCTTGGGAACGGCGGGGGGCCCCTACGAGCAGTACTTC
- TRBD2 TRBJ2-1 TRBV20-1 CSASPSGRYDEQFF TGCAGTGCTAGCCCTAGCGGGAGGTACGATGAGCAGTTCTTC
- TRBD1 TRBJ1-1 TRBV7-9 CASGIRQGGGTEAFF TGTGCCAGCGGAATTCGACAGGGTGGGGGCACTGAAGCTTTCTTT
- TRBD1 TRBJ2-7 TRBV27 CATRAARQGLSSKPYEQYF TGTGCCACCAGAGCTGCACGACAGGGGCTATCGAGCAAACCCTACGAGCAGTACTTC
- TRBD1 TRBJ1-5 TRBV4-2 CASSPLGGSQPQHF TGTGCCAGCAGCCCCCTAGGGGGCAGTCAGCCCCAGCATTTT
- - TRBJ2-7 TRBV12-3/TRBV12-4 CASSPYGTGFRQYF TGTGCCAGCAGTCCCTACGGGACGGGGTTTAGGCAGTACTTC